These 22 T cell receptor beta chains share one sample of origin, sequenced in a study of OX40 agonist ivuxolimab in advanced cancers. Only in-frame clones appear in the TCRdb table, and some are missing; sequencing was by immunoSEQ multiplex PCR. The table includes about 59,000 clones, over 80% detected once. The source material was CD4+ or CD8+ T cells sorted from blood, sampled in a trial of the OX40 agonist ivuxolimab. The source is an adult with an advanced solid tumor such as melanoma, head and neck, liver or kidney cancer.

This chain links TRBV19 with TRBJ1-1; D possibly corresponds to TRBD1 (6 bases). The CDR3 consists of 14 residues. Trimming left V 3 bases short and J 5 bases short, with 13 bases between. CDR1 and CDR2 from the germline V gene are LNHDA and SQIVND (reference sequence). The DNA for the CDR3 is TGTGCCAGTAGTATGGCCAACAGGGCTACTGAAGCTTTCTTT. Its protein is CASSMANRATEAFF.

The chain couples TRBV11-2 to TRBJ1-5, with D unresolved. The CDR3 extends over 13 amino acids. V gave up 2 bases and J gave up 6 bases, with 8 bases separating them. The germline CDR1 and CDR2 sequences are SGHAT and FQNNGV. The CDR3 DNA reads as TGTGCCAGCAGCTTACAGGAATTTCAGCCCCAGCATTTT. Amino acid sequence: CASSLQEFQPQHF.

This clone was seen a handful of times. The chain combines TRBV11-3 with TRBJ2-1, with D perhaps TRBD2 (7 bases). Germline-derived CDR1 and CDR2 are SGHNT and YENEEA. The ends were cut back, 4 bases at V and 8 bases at J, with 15 bases in the middle. The CDR3 length is 14 residues. The CDR3 protein is CASSSSRGRDEQFF. The DNA of the CDR3 is TGTGCCAGCAGCTCTTCGAGGGGGAGGGATGAGCAGTTCTTC.

This chain links TRBV2 with TRBJ2-5, with a tentative D call TRBD2 (5 bases). Germline CDR1 reads SNHLY; CDR2 reads FYNNEI. The CDR3 consists of 13 residues. The ends were cut back, 4 bases at V and 5 bases at J, with 11 bases in the middle. The CDR3 DNA follows: TGTGCCAGCAGTGGAGCGAGGGCTGAGACCCAGTACTTC. Its protein is CASSGARAETQYF.

The gene calls are TRBV5-1 and TRBJ1-1; no reliable D call. This CDR3 is built from 15 residues. Germline values: CDR1 SGHRS, CDR2 YFSETQ. V dropped 0 bases and J dropped 8 bases, with 17 bases sitting between them. The CDR3 region is CASSLEAAPSEEAFF. DNA of the CDR3: TGCGCCAGCAGCTTGGAGGCAGCTCCTTCCGAAGAAGCTTTCTTT.

The chain links TRBV28 to TRBJ1-6, with 9 bases aligning to TRBD1. The CDR3 length is 17 residues. CDR1 and CDR2 from the germline V gene are MDHEN and SYDVKM. The junction had 6 bases not matched to a gene; V was cut back by 5 bases and J by 1 base. The CDR3 nucleotides read TGTGCCAGCAGTAGGGACAGGGTTCGGTCCTATAATTCACCCCTCCACTTT. Residues: CASSRDRVRSYNSPLHF.

V gene TRBV5-1 combines with J gene TRBJ2-2, with D unresolved. Trimming cost V 2 bases and J 0 bases, with 5 bases left between them. The germline gives CDR1 SGHRS, CDR2 YFSETQ. The CDR3 loop spans 14 amino acids. CDR3: CASSFSANTGELFF. The CDR3 DNA reads as TGCGCCAGCAGCTTTTCAGCGAACACCGGGGAGCTGTTTTTT.

The J gene is TRBJ1-2, the V gene TRBV10-3; perhaps TRBD1 as D (5 bases). This CDR3 spans 16 amino acids. From germline, CDR1 is ENHRY and CDR2 SYGVKD. V gave up 3 bases and J gave up 3 bases, with 17 bases separating them. The CDR3 region has the DNA TGTGCCATCAGTGACGGGACGAGCCTTATTTACTATGGCTACACCTTC. The encoded protein is CAISDGTSLIYYGYTF.

The chain is built from TRBV19 and TRBJ2-2; maybe TRBD1 (5 bases). V lost 4 bases, J lost 4 bases, and 10 bases lay in between. This CDR3 region has 14 residues. In germline, CDR1 is LNHDA, CDR2 SQIVND (reference sequence). In DNA, the CDR3 is TGTGCCAGTAGTAGGCAGGGTATCACCGGGGAGCTGTTTTTT. Encoded protein: CASSRQGITGELFF.

The chain has TRBV19 and TRBJ2-2, with TRBD2 identical over 12 bases. The germline gives CDR1 LNHDA, CDR2 SQIVND (reference sequence). The CDR3 runs 15 residues. V lost 9 bases and J lost 3; bases outside the gene matches: 5. The CDR3 DNA reads TGTGCCAGCAGGACTAGCGGGATAGACACCGGGGAGCTGTTTTTT. It encodes CASRTSGIDTGELFF.

The chain employs TRBV5-4 and TRBJ2-7, with 8 bases that match TRBD1. With V trimmed by 0 bases and J by 4 bases, 3 bases remained unmatched. The germline CDR1 and CDR2 sequences are SGHNT and YYREEE (reference sequence). The CDR3 contains 14 residues. CDR3 sequence: CASSLGQGPYEQYF. CDR3 DNA: TGTGCCAGCAGCTTGGGACAGGGGCCTTACGAGCAGTACTTC.

The genes are TRBV5-1 and TRBJ2-7; D not resolved. The CDR3 sequence is 17 residues long. V gave up 0 bases and J gave up 2 bases, with 18 bases separating them. Looked up from germline, CDR1 is SGHRS and CDR2 is YFSETQ. DNA of the CDR3: TGCGCCAGCAGCTTGGGAATAGCACGGCAACTGACCTACGAGCAGTACTTC. As protein: CASSLGIARQLTYEQYF.

This clone turned up a few times. The V and J genes are TRBV5-1 and TRBJ2-1, with 11 bases lining up with TRBD2. The V and J ends lost 4 bases and 3 bases, in that order; junction bases with no gene match: 15. The CDR3 is 19 amino acids. The germline gives CDR1 SGHRS, CDR2 YFSETQ. The CDR3 region is CASSISGLAVSKFYNEQFF. In nucleotides, the CDR3 is TGCGCCAGCAGCATCTCGGGACTAGCGGTGTCTAAGTTCTACAATGAGCAGTTCTTC.

This clone appeared once. This chain connects TRBV27 to TRBJ1-2, with D maybe TRBD1 (5 bases). The CDR3 contains 14 residues. Between the trimmed V and J ends, which lost 2 bases and 5 bases, there was a span of 12 bases. The germline V gene has CDR1 MNHEY and CDR2 SMNVEV (reference sequence). CDR3 sequence reads: CASSLGTGKYGYTF. The CDR3, as DNA: TGTGCCAGCAGTTTAGGGACCGGGAAGTATGGCTACACCTTC.

This clone was seen a handful of times. This sequence joins TRBV9 and TRBJ1-3; no firm D call. CDR1 SGDLS and CDR2 YYNGEE come from the germline V gene. The CDR3 is 15 amino acids. V dropped 3 bases and J dropped 3 bases, with 13 bases sitting between them. CDR3: CASSASGMDGNTIYF. CDR3 DNA: TGTGCCAGCAGCGCCTCGGGGATGGATGGAAACACCATATATTTT.

Only one count was recorded for this clone. This chain joins TRBV5-1 and TRBJ1-3; 9 bases align to TRBD1. Unmatched junction bases numbered 6, after V lost 4 bases and J lost 4 bases. The CDR3 contains 15 residues. Germline CDR1 and CDR2: SGHRS and YFSETQ. CDR3 loop: CASSPGTGSGNTIYF. The CDR3 bases are TGCGCCAGCAGCCCAGGGACAGGGTCAGGAAACACCATATATTTT.

V usage is TRBV5-6 and J usage is TRBJ2-7; the match to TRBD2 covers 14 bases. J gave up 3 bases and V 4 bases, and 9 bases lay outside the gene matches. Germline V gene lookup returns CDR1 SGHDT and CDR2 YYEEEE. This CDR3 has 17 residues. The CDR3: CASSGLAGGQAFYEQYF. The CDR3, as DNA: TGTGCCAGCAGCGGACTAGCGGGGGGCCAAGCCTTCTACGAGCAGTACTTC.

The V and J genes are TRBV7-2 and TRBJ2-1; 12 bases map to TRBD1. V shed 2 bases, J shed 9 bases, and the junction held 5 bases outside the gene matches. Germline CDR1 reads SGHTA; CDR2 reads FQGNSA. The CDR3 spans 15 residues. The CDR3 protein is CASSLLGQGASEQFF. As DNA, the CDR3 is TGTGCCAGCAGCTTATTGGGACAGGGGGCGAGTGAGCAGTTCTTC.

In nucleotides, the CDR3 is TGTGCCAGTAGCGGGGACAGGTGGAGCACTGAAGCTTTCTTT. Amino acids: CASSGDRWSTEAFF. V is TRBV19 and J is TRBJ1-1, with 8 positions matching TRBD1. V gave up 6 bases and J gave up 4 bases; unmatched junction bases: 7. Germline V lookup: CDR1 LNHDA, CDR2 SQIVND (reference sequence). This CDR3 contains 14 residues.

The chain employs TRBV9 and TRBJ1-5; D gene uncertain. CDR1 and CDR2 (germline): SGDLS, YYNGEE. CDR3 length: 15 amino acids. V lost 0 bases, J lost 0 bases, and 7 bases lay in between. CDR3 loop: CASSVDGYSNQPQHF. CDR3 sequence (DNA): TGTGCCAGCAGCGTAGACGGGTATAGCAATCAGCCCCAGCATTTT.

The chain joins TRBV7-9 to TRBJ1-4, with TRBD1 identical over 9 bases. The germline gives CDR1 SEHNR, CDR2 FQNEAQ (reference sequence). V dropped 5 bases and J dropped 7; count of bases not matched to a gene: 8. The CDR3 totals 15 residues. The CDR3 here is CASSRRTGVVEKLFF. The CDR3 bases are TGTGCCAGCAGCCGACGGACAGGGGTGGTTGAAAAACTGTTTTTT.

The V and J genes are TRBV28 and TRBJ2-3; possible D gene TRBD2, 6 bases. Trimming left V 3 bases short and J 5 bases short, with 9 bases between. CDR1 MDHEN and CDR2 SYDVKM come from the germline V gene. The CDR3 contains 13 residues. CDR3 residues: CASSFRRVDTQYF. CDR3 nucleotides: TGTGCCAGCAGTTTCCGGAGGGTAGATACGCAGTATTTT.